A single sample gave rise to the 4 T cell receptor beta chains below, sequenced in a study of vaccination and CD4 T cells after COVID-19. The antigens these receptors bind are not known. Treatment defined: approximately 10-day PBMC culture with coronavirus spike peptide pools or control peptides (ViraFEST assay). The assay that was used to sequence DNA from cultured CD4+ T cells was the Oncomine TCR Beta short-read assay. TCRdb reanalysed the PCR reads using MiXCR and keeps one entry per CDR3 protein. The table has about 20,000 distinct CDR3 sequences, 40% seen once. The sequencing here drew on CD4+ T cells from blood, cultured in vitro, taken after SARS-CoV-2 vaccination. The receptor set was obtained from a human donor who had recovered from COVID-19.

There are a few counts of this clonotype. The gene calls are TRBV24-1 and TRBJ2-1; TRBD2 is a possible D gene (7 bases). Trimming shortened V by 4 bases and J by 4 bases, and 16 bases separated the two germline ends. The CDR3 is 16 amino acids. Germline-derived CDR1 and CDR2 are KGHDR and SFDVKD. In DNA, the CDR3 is TGTGCCACCAGTGAGCCCCTAGGGGGGGATTACAATGAGCAGTTCTTC. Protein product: CATSEPLGGDYNEQFF.

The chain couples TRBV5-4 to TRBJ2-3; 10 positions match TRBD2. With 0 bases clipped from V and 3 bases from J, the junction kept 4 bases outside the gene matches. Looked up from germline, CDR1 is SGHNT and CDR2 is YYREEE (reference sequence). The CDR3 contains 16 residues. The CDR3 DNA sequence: TGTGCCAGCAGCTTGGAGCGGGGGGGCGTGACAGATACGCAGTATTTT. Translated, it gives CASSLERGGVTDTQYF.

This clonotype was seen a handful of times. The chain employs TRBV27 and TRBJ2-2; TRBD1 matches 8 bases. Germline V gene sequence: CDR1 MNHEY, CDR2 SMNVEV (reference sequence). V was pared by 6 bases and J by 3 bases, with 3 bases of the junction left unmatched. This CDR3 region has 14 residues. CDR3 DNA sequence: TGTGCCAGCAGAAAGGACAGGGACACCGGGGAGCTGTTTTTT. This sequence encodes CASRKDRDTGELFF.

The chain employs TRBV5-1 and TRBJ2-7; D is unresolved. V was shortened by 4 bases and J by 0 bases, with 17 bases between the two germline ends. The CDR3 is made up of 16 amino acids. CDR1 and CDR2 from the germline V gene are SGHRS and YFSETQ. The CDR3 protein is CASSPVGGLSSYEQYF. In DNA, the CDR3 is TGCGCCAGCAGCCCGGTCGGCGGCTTGAGCTCCTACGAGCAGTACTTC.